These 26 T cell receptor beta chains were sequenced from one sample in a study of spatial heterogeneity in lung cancer. MiXCR was run by TCRdb on the 5' RACE reads, yielding one entry per CDR3 protein. The table shows tens of thousands of distinct CDR3 sequences, with 15% to 20% occurring only once. Time point indicated: blood at routine non-recurrence follow-up after resection. The material was PBMCs, obtained at follow-up. These receptors originate from a male donor with early-stage non-small cell lung cancer.

In this sample, this clonotype turned up a few times. The CDR3 nucleotides read TGCAGTGCTGATAGAACTAAGTCTTCCCGGGGGAACACTGAAGCTTTCTTT. It translates to CSADRTKSSRGNTEAFF. The chain is built from TRBV20-1 and TRBJ1-1; no firm D call. Trimming took off 5 bases at V and 1 base at J, with 23 bases between the two ends. The CDR3 is 17 residues long. Germline V gene sequence: CDR1 DFQATT, CDR2 SNEGSKA (reference sequence).

There are a few counts of this clonotype. The J gene is TRBJ2-2, the V gene TRBV7-2, with D tentatively TRBD1 (6 bases). The CDR3 totals 13 residues. CDR1 and CDR2 (germline): SGHTA, FQGNSA. Trimming cost V 2 bases and J 7 bases, with 8 bases left between them. The CDR3 bases are TGTGCCAGCAGCTTACAGGGGTACGGGGAGCTGTTTTTT. Its translation: CASSLQGYGELFF.

The genes are TRBV11-2 and TRBJ2-7, with TRBD2 as a possible D gene (5 bases). In germline, CDR1 is SGHAT, CDR2 FQNNGV. This CDR3 is built from 13 residues. The ends were cut back, 4 bases at V and 7 bases at J, with 14 bases in the middle. The CDR3 is CASSSPRRLEQYF. DNA of the CDR3: TGTGCCAGCAGCTCCCCCCGGAGGCTTGAGCAGTACTTC.

This chain uses TRBV20-1 with TRBJ1-6; D is perhaps TRBD1 (6 bases). This CDR3 region has 14 residues. CDR1 is DFQATT, CDR2 SNEGSKA, per germline (reference sequence). Between the trimmed V and J ends, which lost 0 bases and 8 bases, there was a span of 11 bases. CDR3 DNA: TGCAGTGCTAGAGATATAGGGGGGGATTCACCCCTCCACTTT. Translated: CSARDIGGDSPLHF.

This clonotype occurred many times. J is TRBJ2-5 and V is TRBV7-2; 11 bases line up with TRBD2. The CDR3 has 19 residues. Trimming cost V 5 bases and J 2 bases; bases outside gene matches: 16. Germline lookup yields CDR1 SGHTA and CDR2 FQGNSA. This chain's CDR3 is CASSAQPPRLAGTQETQYF. The CDR3 region has the DNA TGTGCCAGCAGCGCCCAACCACCCCGACTAGCGGGGACGCAAGAGACCCAGTACTTC.

This clonotype has at least ten counts. CDR3 DNA: TGTGCCAGCAGCTTAGATTTCCAGACTAGCGGGAGGGCCGTCGATGAGCAGTTCTTC. Amino acid sequence: CASSLDFQTSGRAVDEQFF. The V call is TRBV11-2, the J call TRBJ2-1; 14 bases line up with TRBD2. The CDR3 has 19 residues. From germline, CDR1 is SGHAT and CDR2 FQNNGV. The J segment lost 8 bases and the V segment lost 0 bases, leaving 12 bases of the junction unmatched.

The chain has TRBV30 and TRBJ2-7; D possibly matches TRBD1 or TRBD2 (5 bases each). The germline V gene encodes CDR1 GTSNPN and CDR2 SVGIG (reference sequence). There are 15 residues in the CDR3. Trimming took 4 bases from V and 2 from J, leaving 18 bases between them. DNA of the CDR3: TGTGCCTGGATCTCCCCGGGACGAGCCCCCTACGAGCAGTACTTC. Translated, it gives CAWISPGRAPYEQYF.

The chain links TRBV3-1 to TRBJ1-4, with a tentative D call TRBD1 (6 bases). The V end lost 6 bases, the J end lost 3 bases, and 11 bases lay between the germline ends. Germline V gene data show CDR1 as LGHDT and CDR2 as YNNKEL (reference sequence). This CDR3 has 14 residues. CDR3 DNA sequence: TGTGCCAGCAGTCTACAGGGATCTAATGAAAAACTGTTTTTT. Its translation is CASSLQGSNEKLFF.

This chain connects TRBV3-1 to TRBJ2-7; TRBD1 aligns across 10 bases. The germline CDR1 and CDR2 sequences are LGHDT and YNNKEL (reference sequence). V was pared by 5 bases and J by 12 bases, with 10 bases of the junction left unmatched. The CDR3 extends over 13 amino acids. The CDR3, as DNA: TGTGCCAGCAGCTCCCACGGGACAGGGGATAGGTACTTC. It specifies CASSSHGTGDRYF.

The chain recombines TRBV29-1 with TRBJ1-1; D gene ambiguous. The CDR3 totals 11 residues. Between the trimmed V and J ends, which lost 8 bases and 1 base, there was a span of 8 bases. The germline CDR1 and CDR2 sequences are SQVTM and ANQGSEA. Here the CDR3 DNA reads TGCAGCTTCACAGAGAACACTGAAGCTTTCTTT. Encoded protein: CSFTENTEAFF. Combining the CDR3 with reference TRBV29-1 and TRBJ1-1 gives the whole variable domain SAVISQKPSRDICQRGTSLTIQCQVDSQVTMMFWYRQQPGQSLTLIATANQGSEATYESGFVIDKFPISRPNLTFSTLTVSNMSPEDSSIYLCSFTENTEAFFGQGTRLTVV.

The CDR3 region has the DNA TGCAGTGCTAGGGGGTCCCGGGATGAGCAGTTCTTC. Protein product: CSARGSRDEQFF. This chain uses TRBV20-1 with TRBJ2-1; D unclear. This CDR3 region has 12 residues. CDR1 is DFQATT, CDR2 SNEGSKA, per germline (reference sequence). V was shortened by 3 bases and J by 8 bases, with 11 bases between the two germline ends.

CDR3 coding DNA: TGTGCCAGCAGCCCCCGGACTAGCGGGAGTGGCGGCACAGATACGCAGTATTTT. Translation: CASSPRTSGSGGTDTQYF. The chain couples TRBV4-2 to TRBJ2-3; TRBD2 matches at 13 bases. CDR3 length equals 18 residues. From germline, CDR1 is LGHNA and CDR2 YNFKEQ. The V and J ends lost 4 bases and 1 base, in that order; junction bases with no gene match: 8.

This clonotype has more than one count but fewer than ten. V usage is TRBV6-2 or TRBV6-3 and J usage is TRBJ1-2; D gene unclear. In germline, CDR1 is MNHEY, CDR2 SVGEGT. The ends were cut back, 0 bases at V and 8 bases at J, with 10 bases in the middle. The CDR3 is made up of 13 amino acids. In nucleotides, the CDR3 is TGTGCCAGCAGTTACTCGGGTCTAGAAGGCTACACCTTC. Protein sequence: CASSYSGLEGYTF.

The chain couples TRBV14 to TRBJ2-2, with 10 nucleotides matching TRBD1. CDR3 length equals 16 residues. J was trimmed by 1 base and V by 4 bases; bases with no gene match: 3. Germline CDR1 SGHDN, CDR2 FVKESK. CDR3 amino acids: CASSPDRGQNTGELFF. CDR3 DNA: TGTGCCAGCAGCCCCGACAGGGGGCAGAACACCGGGGAGCTGTTTTTT.

This chain links TRBV7-2 with TRBJ2-1; D is ambiguous. The CDR3 sequence is 15 residues long. Germline V lookup: CDR1 SGHTA, CDR2 FQGNSA. The V and J ends lost 0 bases and 5 bases respectively, with 11 bases between them. CDR3 DNA sequence: TGTGCCAGCAGCTTAGCTGCGCAGCTAAACAATGAGCAGTTCTTC. Translation gives CASSLAAQLNNEQFF.

The table lists this clonotype with many counts. The J gene is TRBJ2-2, the V gene TRBV6-1, with no clear D. Germline CDR1 reads MNHNS; CDR2 reads SASEGT. The CDR3 has 17 amino acids. Trimming took 3 bases from V and 0 from J, leaving 14 bases between them. Here the CDR3 DNA reads TGTGCCAGCAGTGATTTTATTAATAGGGCGAACACCGGGGAGCTGTTTTTT. Protein: CASSDFINRANTGELFF.

This clonotype was detected ten times or more. This chain joins TRBV6-5 and TRBJ2-7, with 8 bases identical to TRBD2. This CDR3 is 15 amino acids long. Per the germline V gene, CDR1 is MNHEY and CDR2 is SVGAGI. V was pared by 6 bases and J by 3 bases, with 10 bases of the junction left unmatched. DNA for the CDR3: TGTGCCAGCAGCCCCGCGGGGGGTCCTAACTACGAGCAGTACGTC. Translating it yields CASSPAGGPNYEQYV.

V and J are TRBV20-1 and TRBJ1-2; D is unclear. With 2 bases removed from V and 6 bases from J, the gap between germline ends came to 22 bases. Per germline, CDR1 DFQATT and CDR2 SNEGSKA (reference sequence). The CDR3 extends over 16 amino acids. CDR3 coding DNA: TGCAGTGCTAGATTTAGGTTCGGAGAAACACCAAATGGCTACACCTTC. This gives the protein CSARFRFGETPNGYTF.

The J gene is TRBJ1-4, the V gene TRBV5-1; tentative D call: TRBD1 (5 bases). Germline CDR1 is SGHRS and CDR2 is YFSETQ. V was shortened by 0 bases and J by 0 bases, with 9 bases between the two germline ends. This CDR3 spans 16 amino acids. CDR3 DNA sequence: TGCGCCAGCAGCTTGGAGGACACCACAACTAATGAAAAACTGTTTTTT. Protein sequence: CASSLEDTTTNEKLFF.

This chain uses TRBV10-2 with TRBJ1-6; D remains ambiguous. CDR1 and CDR2 from the germline V gene are WSHSY and SAAADI. The CDR3 runs 13 residues. Between the trimmed V and J ends, which lost 6 bases and 6 bases, there was a span of 9 bases. The DNA for the CDR3 is TGCGCCAGCAGGGACGACACTAATTCACCCCTCCACTTT. As protein: CASRDDTNSPLHF.

This clonotype was observed a handful of times. J is TRBJ2-3 and V is TRBV20-1; 11 positions match TRBD2. Germline CDR1 is DFQATT and CDR2 is SNEGSKA (reference sequence). There are 14 residues in the CDR3. V lost 6 bases, J lost 3 bases, and 5 bases stayed unmatched. CDR3 loop: CSARLAGTTDTQYF. For the CDR3, the DNA is TGCAGTGCAAGACTAGCGGGAACGACAGATACGCAGTATTTT.

This clonotype showed up many times. This chain connects TRBV20-1 to TRBJ2-1, with 8 nucleotides matching TRBD1. CDR3 length: 13 residues. With V trimmed by 5 bases and J by 6 bases, 6 bases remained unmatched. Germline V lookup: CDR1 DFQATT, CDR2 SNEGSKA (reference sequence). In DNA form, the CDR3 reads TGCAGTGCTGGCAGGGGGCCCTCCAATGAGCAGTTCTTC. Translated, it gives CSAGRGPSNEQFF.

This clonotype was picked up a small number of times. V and J are TRBV11-1 and TRBJ2-7; no clear D gene. The CDR3 sequence is 17 residues long. Germline lookup yields CDR1 SGHAT and CDR2 FQDESV (reference sequence). The V end was cut by 3 bases, the J end by 2 bases, with 20 bases between. The DNA of the CDR3 is TGTGCCAGCAGCTTCAGCATCGGACCAGATGGAACCTACGAGCAGTACTTC. This codes for CASSFSIGPDGTYEQYF.

This clonotype showed up just a few times. The rearrangement joins TRBV5-1 to TRBJ1-1; no reliable D call. Looked up from germline, CDR1 is SGHRS and CDR2 is YFSETQ. The CDR3 is 13 amino acids. V lost 2 bases to trimming and J lost 4 bases, with 9 bases between them. For the CDR3, the DNA is TGCGCCAGCAGCTTCGTGGTGGGCACTGAAGCTTTCTTT. Amino acids: CASSFVVGTEAFF.

This sequence joins TRBV6-5 and TRBJ1-5, with D maybe TRBD1 (5 bases). This CDR3 spans 13 amino acids. The germline gives CDR1 MNHEY, CDR2 SVGAGI. V shed 6 bases and J shed 4 bases, with 10 bases lying between them. The CDR3, as DNA: TGTGCCAGCAGCTCCGACAGAAATCAGCCCCAGCATTTT. This sequence encodes CASSSDRNQPQHF.

CDR3 region: CASSLARTVGQETQYF. The CDR3 DNA is TGTGCCAGCAGCTTAGCGCGGACTGTGGGGCAAGAGACCCAGTACTTC. V gene TRBV7-6 combines with J gene TRBJ2-5; a possible D gene is TRBD2 (5 bases). CDR1 and CDR2 (germline): SGHVS, FNYEAQ. The CDR3 covers 16 residues. The V end was cut by 0 bases, the J end by 2 bases, with 13 bases between.